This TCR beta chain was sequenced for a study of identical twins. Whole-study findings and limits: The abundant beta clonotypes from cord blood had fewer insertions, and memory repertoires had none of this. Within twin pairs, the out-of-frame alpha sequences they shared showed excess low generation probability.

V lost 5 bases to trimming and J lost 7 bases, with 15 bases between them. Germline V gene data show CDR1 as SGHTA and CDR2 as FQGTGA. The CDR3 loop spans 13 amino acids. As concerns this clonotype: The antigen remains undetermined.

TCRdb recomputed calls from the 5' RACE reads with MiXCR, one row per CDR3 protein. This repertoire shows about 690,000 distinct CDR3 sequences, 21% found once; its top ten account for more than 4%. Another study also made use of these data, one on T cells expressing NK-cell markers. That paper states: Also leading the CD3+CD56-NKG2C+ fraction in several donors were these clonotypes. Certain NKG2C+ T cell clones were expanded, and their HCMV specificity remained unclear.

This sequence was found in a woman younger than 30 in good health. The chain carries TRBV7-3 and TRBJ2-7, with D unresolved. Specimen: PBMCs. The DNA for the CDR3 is TGTGCCAGCAGCCCCACTCCAACTTCGGAGCAGTACTTC. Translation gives CASSPTPTSEQYF.